This TCR beta chain came from a study of T cells in Graves' hyperthyroidism and ophthalmopathy. Study outcomes and limitations: Most thyroid clonotypes expanded above 0.001 appeared in blood too. Progression to ophthalmopathy was predicted a median of about 6.6 months early.

As to this clonotype: Its antigen is as yet unknown.

Patients were excluded for uncontrolled infection, other autoimmune disease, pregnancy or lactation. CDR3 length: 19 residues. Trimming removed 1 base at V and 4 bases at J, with 23 bases between. The investigators amplified TCR beta CDR3 regions from RNA transcripts. TCR CDR3 regions were first amplified by RT-PCR with HTBI primers. TCRdb recomputed calls from the multiplex PCR reads with MiXCR, one row per CDR3 protein. The sample records over 500,000 distinct CDR3 sequences, about 46% being singletons. The source material was peripheral blood or thyroid tissue (not recorded which). The V call is TRBV12-3 or TRBV12-4, the J call TRBJ1-3, with D possibly TRBD1 on 6 matching bases. The TCR was taken from an adult woman with Graves' disease, either hyperthyroidism or ophthalmopathy (not recorded which). The CDR3 is CASSLEVRGGLRLGNTIYF. The CDR3 DNA reads as TGTGCCAGCAGTTTAGAGGTCCGAGGGGGGCTTAGGTTAGGAAACACCATATATTTT.